Below are 22 T cell receptor beta chains sequenced from a single sample in a study of T cells in Graves' hyperthyroidism and ophthalmopathy. Researchers took RNA transcripts and amplified the TCR beta CDR3 regions from them. The TCR CDR3 was amplified in a first-round RT-PCR using the HTBI primer set. From the multiplex PCR reads, TCRdb called clonotypes with MiXCR, one entry per CDR3 protein. The sample lists hundreds of thousands of distinct CDR3 sequences; more than 45% were seen once. Sequencing used peripheral blood or thyroid tissue (not recorded which). All receptors come from a woman aged 18-29 years with Graves' hyperthyroidism.

This clonotype came up a few times. The chain uses TRBV20-1 and TRBJ2-7; 9 bases match TRBD1. V was clipped by 6 bases and J by 8 bases; unmatched bases: 11. This CDR3 has 13 amino acids. CDR1 DFQATT and CDR2 SNEGSKA come from the germline V gene (reference sequence). This CDR3 reads CSAAGTGPDKQYF. CDR3 nucleotides: TGCAGTGCGGCCGGGACAGGGCCAGACAAGCAGTACTTC.

The J gene is TRBJ2-5, the V gene TRBV7-2; 9 positions agree with TRBD2. Germline CDR1 SGHTA, CDR2 FQGNSA. J lost 5 bases, V lost 5 bases, and 12 bases had no gene match. The CDR3 sequence is 16 residues long. The CDR3 DNA is TGTGCCAGCAGCCAAAAGACTAGCGGAGGGTGGGAGACCCAGTACTTC. Translation gives CASSQKTSGGWETQYF.

The V and J genes are TRBV7-9 and TRBJ1-5, with D perhaps matching TRBD1 (5 bases). Germline V gives CDR1 SEHNR, CDR2 FQNEAQ (reference sequence). Trimming shortened V by 9 bases and J by 9 bases, and 24 bases separated the two germline ends. This CDR3 is built from 15 residues. The CDR3 DNA follows: TGTGCCAGTAGTATAGCAGGGCCCCGCGATCGGCCCCAGCATTTT. This sequence encodes CASSIAGPRDRPQHF.

This clonotype was detected only a few times. This chain joins TRBV20-1 and TRBJ2-5; no definite D call. The CDR3 length is 14 residues. The V gene's germline CDR1 is DFQATT and CDR2 SNEGSKA (reference sequence). V was cut by 1 base and J by 0 bases, with 9 bases left in between. The CDR3 region is CSARGPVYQETQYF. The CDR3 coding sequence is TGCAGTGCTAGAGGGCCTGTGTACCAAGAGACCCAGTACTTC.

V and J are TRBV6-5 and TRBJ2-7, with 8 bases that match TRBD1. Looked up from germline, CDR1 is MNHEY and CDR2 is SVGAGI. Trimming removed 4 bases from V and 4 bases from J; junction bases left unmatched: 18. The CDR3 consists of 18 residues. This CDR3 is CASSSRTGLGVSPYEQYF. The CDR3 DNA reads TGTGCCAGCAGTTCCCGGACAGGGCTAGGGGTGTCCCCTTACGAGCAGTACTTC.

This clonotype was picked up one time. The chain recombines TRBV20-1 with TRBJ1-2; D is undetermined. Germline assignment: CDR1 DFQATT and CDR2 SNEGSKA (reference sequence). The V gene lost 6 bases and the J gene lost 8 bases, with 16 bases spanning the gap. This CDR3 has 12 amino acids. The CDR3 DNA is TGCAGTGCCCCCCCGGAGGGCAAAGGCTACACCTTC. Protein product: CSAPPEGKGYTF.

There are a few counts of this clonotype. This sequence joins TRBV13 and TRBJ2-7; D perhaps matches TRBD2 (6 bases). Germline CDR1 and CDR2: PRHDT and FYEKMQ (reference sequence). The CDR3 consists of 15 residues. V gave up 6 bases and J gave up 0 bases, with 15 bases separating them. Written as DNA, the CDR3 is TGTGCCAGCAGACCGTGGAGGGCGGCCTCCTACGAGCAGTACTTC. Translation gives CASRPWRAASYEQYF.

For this clonotype: One end of the junction is discordant with germline, which a read error may explain. The CDR3 protein is CASSQEGQYQETQHF. CDR3 in DNA: TGCGCCAGCAGCCAAGAGGGACAGTACCAAGAGACCCAGCACTTC. This chain joins TRBV4-3 and TRBJ2-5; 7 nucleotides line up with TRBD1. The germline gives CDR1 LGHNA, CDR2 YSLEER. CDR3 length equals 15 residues.

Details on this clonotype: A read error may be the cause here, since a much bigger clone is one base away. V usage is TRBV9 and J usage is TRBJ1-2; a possible D gene is TRBD1 (6 bases). Germline V lookup: CDR1 SGDLS, CDR2 YYNGEE. V lost 0 bases, J lost 5 bases, and 11 bases lay in between. This CDR3 spans 14 amino acids. In DNA form, the CDR3 reads TGTGCCAGCAGCGTAGCCGGGGGGGCGTATGGCTACACCTTC. This sequence encodes CASSVAGGAYGYTF.

In its sample, this clonotype was seen many times. CDR3 nucleotide sequence: TGTGCCAGCAGCTTTTCCGGGTCTAACACCTTC. It is translated as CASSFSGSNTF. The chain is built from TRBV7-2 and TRBJ1-2; no firm D call. The CDR3 is 11 amino acids. V was cut by 3 bases and J by 12 bases, with 11 bases left in between. Germline V gives CDR1 SGHTA, CDR2 FQGNSA.

This chain joins TRBV2 and TRBJ1-5; TRBD1 might be the D (5 bases). There are 16 residues in the CDR3. Germline values: CDR1 SNHLY, CDR2 FYNNEI. With 8 bases removed from V and 0 bases from J, the gap between germline ends came to 17 bases. The CDR3 nucleotides read TGTGCCAGCCACCTGGGGGGGACGGATAGCAATCAGCCCCAGCATTTT. Its protein is CASHLGGTDSNQPQHF.

With respect to this clonotype: A junction boundary mismatches the germline segment, possibly from a read error. V and J are TRBV24-1 and TRBJ1-5; possibly TRBD1 for D (6 bases). Germline assignment: CDR1 KGHDR and CDR2 SFDVKD. This CDR3 spans 13 amino acids. The CDR3 DNA is TGTGCCAGCAGTTTTACAGGGCCGGAGCCCCAGCATTTT. Translating gives CASSFTGPEPQHF.

Concerning this clonotype itself: At one boundary the junction diverges from the germline segment, which might be a read error. The chain is built from TRBV19 and TRBJ1-4; a possible D gene is TRBD1 (6 bases). CDR1 and CDR2 (germline): LNHDA, SQIVND (reference sequence). The CDR3 is made up of 14 amino acids. The CDR3 loop reads CASSSSQGNEQLFF. CDR3 bases: TGTGCCAGTAGCTCGAGCCAGGGGAATGAACAACTGTTTTTT. Based on the CDR3 plus reference TRBV19 and TRBJ1-4, the full variable domain is DGGITQSPKYLFRKEGQNVTLSCEQNLNHDAMYWYRQDPGQGLRLIYYSQIVNDFQKGDIAEGYSVSREKKESFPLTVTSAQKNPTAFYLCASSSSQGNEQLFFGSGTQLSVL.

This sequence joins TRBV24-1 and TRBJ2-5; the match to TRBD1 covers 8 bases. The DNA matches TRBJ2-1 better at its end, which makes the J call doubtful. This CDR3 contains 15 residues. The germline gives CDR1 KGHDR, CDR2 SFDVKD. CDR3: CATSDGGAQGDEQFF. The CDR3 DNA reads TGTGCCACCAGTGATGGGGGCGCACAGGGGGATGAGCAGTTCTTC.

There are a few counts of this clonotype. This chain joins TRBV10-3 and TRBJ2-7; 9 nucleotides match TRBD2. V dropped 5 bases and J dropped 7; count of bases not matched to a gene: 12. CDR1 and CDR2 from the germline V gene are ENHRY and SYGVKD. The CDR3 totals 15 residues. The CDR3 is CAISPIAGVDNEQYF. The CDR3 nucleotides read TGTGCCATCAGTCCCATAGCGGGAGTCGACAATGAGCAGTACTTC.

This clonotype was detected a few times. The chain uses TRBV12-3 or TRBV12-4 and TRBJ1-3; D may be TRBD1 (6 bases). Trimming took 8 bases from V and 0 from J, leaving 14 bases between them. This CDR3 region has 15 residues. CDR3 in amino acids: CASGGRLNSGNTIYF. The CDR3 coding sequence is TGTGCCAGCGGGGGCAGGCTCAACTCTGGAAACACCATATATTTT.

The gene calls are TRBV7-2 and TRBJ2-7, with 8 bases identical to TRBD1. CDR3 size: 15 residues. Trimming took 4 bases from V and 6 from J; bases not matched to a gene: 11. The germline V gene has CDR1 SGHTA and CDR2 FQGNSA. CDR3 DNA: TGTGCCAGCAGCTCTTACAGGGGGACCTCTGTCGAGCAGTACTTC. It encodes CASSSYRGTSVEQYF.

This clonotype was recorded many times. The rearrangement uses TRBV10-3 and TRBJ2-6, with 9 bases aligning to TRBD2. There are 17 residues in the CDR3. V was clipped by 3 bases and J by 0 bases; unmatched bases: 3. Germline V gene lookup returns CDR1 ENHRY and CDR2 SYGVKD. As DNA, the CDR3 is TGTGCCATCAGTGAACTAGCGGGTGTCTCTGGGGCCAACGTCCTGACTTTC. Residues: CAISELAGVSGANVLTF.

This clonotype was seen ten or more times. This CDR3 is CASSLSPIGTQYF. The CDR3 region has the DNA TGTGCCAGCAGCTTATCCCCGATCGGGACCCAGTACTTC. This chain joins TRBV7-3 and TRBJ2-5; the D is unclear. The CDR3 sequence is 13 residues long. Germline V gene lookup returns CDR1 SGHTA and CDR2 FQGTGA. The V end was cut by 2 bases, the J end by 7 bases, with 11 bases between.

CDR3 protein: CASSYWNQPQHF. CDR3 nucleotide sequence: TGTGCCAGCAGTTACTGGAATCAGCCCCAGCATTTT. V usage is TRBV12-3 or TRBV12-4 and J usage is TRBJ1-5; the D is unclear. The CDR3 spans 12 residues. Trimming removed 4 bases from V and 4 bases from J, with 5 bases in between.

This clonotype was seen only a few times. Mismatch with germline at one junction end may stem from a read error. The genes are TRBV19 and TRBJ1-2; 9 nucleotides align to TRBD1. There are 15 residues in the CDR3. CDR1 and CDR2 (germline): LNHDA, SQIVND (reference sequence). This CDR3 reads CAGRQRTGENYGYTF. CDR3 sequence (DNA): TGTGCCGGTAGACAACGGACAGGGGAAAACTATGGCTACACCTTC.

This clonotype has ten or more counts. The rearrangement links TRBV5-6 to TRBJ1-1; TRBD1 is a possible D gene (6 bases). The CDR3 sequence is 14 residues long. CDR1 and CDR2 (germline): SGHDT, YYEEEE. Trimming stripped 2 bases from V and 1 base from J, with 9 bases between. CDR3 loop: CASSLPTGNTEAFF. Written as DNA, the CDR3 is TGTGCCAGCAGCTTACCGACAGGGAACACTGAAGCTTTCTTT.